This entry describes one TCR beta chain. Authors' processing steps: Scientists estimated how many nucleated cells there were by amplifying reference gene primers. Produced via immunoSEQ multiplex PCR; TCRdb's table is partial and in-frame only. V, J and clone size were drawn from that table, and D and trimming were deduced from the DNA. Here the sample spans just over 350,000 clones, 75% to 90% being singletons. This record comes from a study of blood T cell repertoires in COVID-19. Seattle patients were enrolled while actively infected and followed longitudinally. V lost 2 bases to trimming and J lost 4 bases, with 8 bases between them. Looked up from germline, CDR1 is KGHSH and CDR2 is LQKENI. This CDR3 comprises 13 residues.

Sequenced material: peripheral blood. The source is a woman in her sixties or seventies with COVID-19, enrolled during active disease. V is TRBV18 and J is TRBJ1-1; D may be TRBD1 (5 bases). The CDR3 loop reads CASSPAGGTEAFF. The CDR3 coding sequence is TGTGCCAGCTCACCAGCGGGGGGCACTGAAGCTTTCTTT.